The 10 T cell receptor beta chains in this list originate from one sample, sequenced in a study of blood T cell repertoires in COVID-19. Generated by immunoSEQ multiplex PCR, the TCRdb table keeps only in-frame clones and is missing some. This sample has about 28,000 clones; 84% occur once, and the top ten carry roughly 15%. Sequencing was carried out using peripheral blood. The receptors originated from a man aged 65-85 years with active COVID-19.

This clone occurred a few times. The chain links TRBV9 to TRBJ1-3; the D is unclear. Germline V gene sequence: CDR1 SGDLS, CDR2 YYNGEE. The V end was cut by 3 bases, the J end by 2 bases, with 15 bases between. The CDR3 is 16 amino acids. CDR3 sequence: CASSGGGYGAGNTIYF. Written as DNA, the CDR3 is TGTGCCAGCAGCGGAGGAGGGTACGGGGCTGGAAACACCATATATTTT.

CDR3 sequence (DNA): TGCGCCAGCAGCCACCCGGGACTAGCGGGGTGGAACGGGGGCGCAGATACGCAGTATTTT. This translates into CASSHPGLAGWNGGADTQYF. The chain recombines TRBV4-1 with TRBJ2-3; 13 bases match TRBD2. The germline gives CDR1 MGHRA, CDR2 YSYEKL. The CDR3 runs to 20 residues. The J segment lost 4 bases and the V segment lost 3 bases, leaving 16 bases of the junction unmatched.

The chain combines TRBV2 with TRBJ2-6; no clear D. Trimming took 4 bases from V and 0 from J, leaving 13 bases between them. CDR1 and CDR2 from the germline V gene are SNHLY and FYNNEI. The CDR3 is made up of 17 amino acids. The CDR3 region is CASSAAGAFSGANVLTF. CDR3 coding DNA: TGTGCCAGCAGTGCGGCAGGCGCCTTCTCTGGGGCCAACGTCCTGACTTTC.

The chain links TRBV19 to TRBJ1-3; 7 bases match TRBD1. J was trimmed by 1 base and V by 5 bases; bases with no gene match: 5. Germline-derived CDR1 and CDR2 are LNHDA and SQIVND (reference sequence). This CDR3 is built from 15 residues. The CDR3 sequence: CASSFQQGSGNTIYF. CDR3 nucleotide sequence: TGTGCCAGTAGTTTCCAACAGGGGTCTGGAAACACCATATATTTT.

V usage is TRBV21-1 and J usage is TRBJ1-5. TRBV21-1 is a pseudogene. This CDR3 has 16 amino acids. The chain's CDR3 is CASSPGRRSLYQPQHF. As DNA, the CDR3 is TGTGCCAGCAGCCCGGGAAGAAGGTCCCTCTATCAGCCCCAGCATTTT.

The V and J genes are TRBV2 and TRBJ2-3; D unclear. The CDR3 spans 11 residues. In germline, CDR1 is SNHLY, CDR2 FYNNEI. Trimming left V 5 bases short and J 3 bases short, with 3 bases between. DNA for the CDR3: TGTGCCAGCAGTCTAACAGATACGCAGTATTTT. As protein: CASSLTDTQYF.

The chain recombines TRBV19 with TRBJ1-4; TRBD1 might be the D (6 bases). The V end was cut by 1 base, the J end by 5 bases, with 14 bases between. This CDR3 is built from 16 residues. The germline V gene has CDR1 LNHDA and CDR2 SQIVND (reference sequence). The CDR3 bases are TGTGCCAGTAGTATAGGTGGGGGCCGAAGAAATGAAAAACTGTTTTTT. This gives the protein CASSIGGGRRNEKLFF. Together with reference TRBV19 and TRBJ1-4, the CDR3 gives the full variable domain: DGGITQSPKYLFRKEGQNVTLSCEQNLNHDAMYWYRQDPGQGLRLIYYSQIVNDFQKGDIAEGYSVSREKKESFPLTVTSAQKNPTAFYLCASSIGGGRRNEKLFFGSGTQLSVL.

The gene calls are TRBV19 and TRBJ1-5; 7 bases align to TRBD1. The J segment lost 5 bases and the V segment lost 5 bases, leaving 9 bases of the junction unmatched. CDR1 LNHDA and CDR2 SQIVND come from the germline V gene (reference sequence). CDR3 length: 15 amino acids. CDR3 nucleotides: TGTGCCAGTAGTGCCCAGACAGGGTTGCATCAGCCCCAGCATTTT. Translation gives CASSAQTGLHQPQHF.

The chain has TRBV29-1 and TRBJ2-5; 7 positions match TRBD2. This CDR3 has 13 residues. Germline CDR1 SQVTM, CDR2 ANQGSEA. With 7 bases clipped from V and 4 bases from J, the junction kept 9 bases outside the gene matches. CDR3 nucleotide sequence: TGCAGCGCTGGGGGGGGTAGGGGAGAGACCCAGTACTTC. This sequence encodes CSAGGGRGETQYF.

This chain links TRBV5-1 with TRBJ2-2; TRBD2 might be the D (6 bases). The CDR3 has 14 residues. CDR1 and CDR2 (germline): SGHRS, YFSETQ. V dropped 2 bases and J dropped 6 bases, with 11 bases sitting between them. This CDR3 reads CASSLGTSSGELFF. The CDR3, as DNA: TGCGCCAGCAGCTTAGGTACTAGCTCCGGGGAGCTGTTTTTT.